The 2 T cell receptor beta chains below all came from one sample that was sequenced in a study of cytomegalovirus exposure and HLA in healthy donors. Amplification used 60 Vbeta primers and 13 Jbeta primers. Method: immunoSEQ multiplex PCR; TCRdb's copy keeps in-frame clones and lacks some. The data show around 180,000 clones, 87% seen once. The sequenced sample consisted of PBMCs. The receptors shown here come from a girl under three years old in good health and CMV-seronegative.

The gene calls are TRBV6-5 and TRBJ1-1; D remains unclear. The germline V gene has CDR1 MNHEY and CDR2 SVGAGI. The CDR3 length is 12 residues. Trimming pared 6 bases from V and 4 bases from J, leaving 9 bases between. The CDR3 protein is CASRRRGTEAFF. Here the CDR3 DNA reads TGTGCCAGCAGGAGACGCGGCACTGAAGCTTTCTTT.

V is TRBV7-2 and J is TRBJ1-6; 7 positions agree with TRBD1. CDR1 and CDR2 (germline): SGHTA, FQGNSA. The V segment lost 5 bases and the J segment 13 bases; nucleotides outside the gene matches: 17. The CDR3 runs 16 residues. CDR3 sequence reads: CASSPPPTGPDFPLHF. In nucleotides, the CDR3 is TGTGCCAGCAGCCCCCCCCCGACAGGGCCCGATTTTCCCCTCCACTTT.